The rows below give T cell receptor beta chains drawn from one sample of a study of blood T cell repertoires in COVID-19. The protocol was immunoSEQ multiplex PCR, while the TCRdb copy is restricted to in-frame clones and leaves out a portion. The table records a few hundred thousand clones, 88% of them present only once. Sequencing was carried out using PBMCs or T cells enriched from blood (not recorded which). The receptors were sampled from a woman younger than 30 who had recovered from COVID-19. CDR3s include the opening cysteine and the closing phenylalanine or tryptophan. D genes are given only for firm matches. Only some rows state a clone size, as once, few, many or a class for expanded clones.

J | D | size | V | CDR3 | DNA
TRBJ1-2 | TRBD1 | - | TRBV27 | CASSLWQGDNYGYTF | TGTGCCAGCAGTTTATGGCAGGGGGATAACTATGGCTACACCTTC
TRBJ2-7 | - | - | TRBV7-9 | CASSLAWSETYEQYF | TGTGCCAGCAGCTTAGCGTGGTCCGAGACCTACGAGCAGTACTTC
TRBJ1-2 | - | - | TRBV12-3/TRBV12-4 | CASSSKNNYGYTF | TGTGCCAGCAGTTCTAAAAACAACTATGGCTACACCTTC
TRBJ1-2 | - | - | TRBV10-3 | CAISEGTKYGYTF | TGTGCCATCAGTGAGGGGACAAAGTATGGCTACACCTTC
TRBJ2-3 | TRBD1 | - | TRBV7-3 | CASSLRGQGAKDTQYF | TGTGCCAGCAGCTTACGGGGACAGGGGGCGAAAGATACGCAGTATTTT
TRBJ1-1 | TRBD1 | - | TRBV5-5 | CASSFGQGIMNTEAFF | TGTGCCAGCAGCTTCGGACAGGGGATTATGAACACTGAAGCTTTCTTT
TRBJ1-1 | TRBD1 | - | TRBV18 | CASSARQGGGQETEAFF | TGTGCCAGCTCAGCACGACAGGGAGGTGGTCAGGAGACTGAAGCTTTCTTT
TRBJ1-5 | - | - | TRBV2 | CASSEGAQPQHF | TGTGCCAGCAGTGAAGGGGCTCAGCCCCAGCATTTT
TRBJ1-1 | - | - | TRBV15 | CAATTGLNTEAFF | TGTGCCGCTACTACAGGGTTGAACACTGAAGCTTTCTTT
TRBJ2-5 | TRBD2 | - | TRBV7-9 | CASSLVSSGGLETQYF | TGTGCCAGCAGCTTAGTTTCCAGCGGGGGCCTTGAGACCCAGTACTTC
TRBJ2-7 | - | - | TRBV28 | CASSLWGSWEQYF | TGTGCCAGCAGTTTATGGGGCTCCTGGGAGCAGTACTTC
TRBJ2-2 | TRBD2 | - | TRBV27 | CASSQTSGVNTGELFF | TGTGCCAGCAGTCAGACTAGCGGGGTTAACACCGGGGAGCTGTTTTTT
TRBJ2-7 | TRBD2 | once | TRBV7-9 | CASGSTTGGGSYEQYF | TGTGCCTCTGGGTCTACTACGGGGGGGGGAAGCTACGAGCAGTACTTC
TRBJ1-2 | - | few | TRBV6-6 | CASSRQIGAQHYGYTF | TGTGCCAGCAGTCGACAAATAGGGGCGCAGCACTATGGCTACACCTTC
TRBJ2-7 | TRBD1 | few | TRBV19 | CASSTTGGYEQYF | TGTGCCAGTAGTACCACAGGGGGCTACGAGCAGTACTTC
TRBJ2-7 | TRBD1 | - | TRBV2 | CANRQGIGKQYF | TGTGCCAACCGACAGGGGATTGGGAAGCAGTACTTC
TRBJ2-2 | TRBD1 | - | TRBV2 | CASSGDRRNTGELFF | TGTGCCAGCAGTGGGGACAGGAGGAACACCGGGGAGCTGTTTTTT
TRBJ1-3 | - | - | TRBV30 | CAWSLRSGSGNTIYF | TGTGCCTGGAGTCTTCGGAGCGGGTCAGGAAACACCATATATTTT
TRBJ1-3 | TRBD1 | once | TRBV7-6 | CASSLASGQALSGNTIYF | TGTGCCAGCAGCTTAGCATCGGGACAGGCTCTCTCTGGAAACACCATATATTTT
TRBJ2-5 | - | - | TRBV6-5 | CASKSTFYPQETQYF | TGTGCCAGCAAAAGTACATTTTACCCCCAAGAGACCCAGTACTTC
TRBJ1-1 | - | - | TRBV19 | CASSIGRRGFIEAFF | TGTGCCAGTAGTATCGGGAGAAGGGGTTTTATTGAAGCTTTCTTT
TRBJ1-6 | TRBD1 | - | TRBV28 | CASRDRGRSPLHF | TGTGCCAGCAGGGACAGGGGGAGATCACCCCTCCACTTT
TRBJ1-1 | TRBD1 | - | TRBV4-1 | CASSQGNRGTEAFF | TGCGCCAGCAGCCAAGGGAACAGGGGGACAGAAGCTTTCTTT
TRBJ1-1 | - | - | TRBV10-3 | CAISEQGYPTTNTEAFF | TGTGCCATCAGTGAGCAGGGGTACCCCACAACGAACACTGAAGCTTTCTTT
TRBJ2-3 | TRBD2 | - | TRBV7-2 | CASSFLAGGPGDTQYF | TGTGCCAGCAGCTTCCTAGCGGGGGGGCCTGGAGATACGCAGTATTTT